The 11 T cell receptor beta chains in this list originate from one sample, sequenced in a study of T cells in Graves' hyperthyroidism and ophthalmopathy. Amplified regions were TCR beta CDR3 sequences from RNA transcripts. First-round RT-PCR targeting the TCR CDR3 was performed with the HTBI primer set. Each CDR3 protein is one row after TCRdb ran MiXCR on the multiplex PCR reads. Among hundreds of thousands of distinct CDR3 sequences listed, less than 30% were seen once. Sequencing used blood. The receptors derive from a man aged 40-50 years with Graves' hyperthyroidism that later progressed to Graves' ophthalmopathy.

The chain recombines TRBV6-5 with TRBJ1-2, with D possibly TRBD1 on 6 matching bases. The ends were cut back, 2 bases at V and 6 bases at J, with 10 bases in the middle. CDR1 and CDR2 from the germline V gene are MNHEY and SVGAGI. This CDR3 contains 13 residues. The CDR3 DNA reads TGTGCCAGCAGTTACACGGGGGCGGATGGCTACACCTTC. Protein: CASSYTGADGYTF.

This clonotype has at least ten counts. CDR3 nucleotides: TGTGCCATCAGTGACAGGGGGGAGTCAACTAATGAAAAACTGTTTTTT. This gives the protein CAISDRGESTNEKLFF. This rearrangement joins TRBV10-3 to TRBJ1-4; TRBD1 matches at 7 bases. After removal of 3 bases from V and 0 bases from J, the junction contained 4 bases not matched to a gene. Germline V gene sequence: CDR1 ENHRY, CDR2 SYGVKD. This CDR3 has 16 residues.

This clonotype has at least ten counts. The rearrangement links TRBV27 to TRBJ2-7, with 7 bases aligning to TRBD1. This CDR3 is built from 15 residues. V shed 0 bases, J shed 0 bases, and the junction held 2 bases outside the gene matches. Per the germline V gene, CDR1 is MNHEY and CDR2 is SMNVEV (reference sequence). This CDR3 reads CASSLSGTVSYEQYF. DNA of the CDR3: TGTGCCAGCAGTTTATCGGGGACAGTCTCCTACGAGCAGTACTTC.

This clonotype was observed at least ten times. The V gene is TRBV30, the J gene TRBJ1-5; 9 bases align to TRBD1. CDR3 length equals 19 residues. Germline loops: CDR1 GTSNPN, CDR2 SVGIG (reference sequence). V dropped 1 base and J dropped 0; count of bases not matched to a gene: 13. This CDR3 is CAWSAIPGTGIYSNQPQHF. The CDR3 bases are TGTGCCTGGAGTGCGATCCCCGGGACAGGGATTTATAGCAATCAGCCCCAGCATTTT.

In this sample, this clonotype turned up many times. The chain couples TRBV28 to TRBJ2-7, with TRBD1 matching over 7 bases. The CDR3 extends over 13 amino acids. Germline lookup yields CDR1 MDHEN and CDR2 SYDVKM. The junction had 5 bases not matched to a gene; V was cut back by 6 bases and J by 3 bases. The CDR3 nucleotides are TGTGCCAGCAGGGTGGGACAGAGCTACGAGCAGTACTTC. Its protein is CASRVGQSYEQYF.

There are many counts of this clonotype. CDR3 bases: TGTGCCAGCAGTCGCGACAGGACCTATGGCTACACCTTC. Its translation is CASSRDRTYGYTF. The chain carries TRBV3-1 and TRBJ1-2; D is perhaps TRBD1 (6 bases). The CDR3 sequence is 13 residues long. Germline loops: CDR1 LGHDT, CDR2 YNNKEL (reference sequence). The ends were cut back, 6 bases at V and 4 bases at J, with 12 bases in the middle.

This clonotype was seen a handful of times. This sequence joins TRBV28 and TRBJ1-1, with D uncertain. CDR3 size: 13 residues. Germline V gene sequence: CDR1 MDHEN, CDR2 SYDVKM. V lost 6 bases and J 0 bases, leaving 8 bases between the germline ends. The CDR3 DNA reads TGTGCCAGCAGATTTATAATGAACACTGAAGCTTTCTTT. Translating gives CASRFIMNTEAFF.

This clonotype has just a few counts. The CDR3 DNA is TGTGCCAGCAGCTTTACAGCGGGCCCGACCTACGAGCAGTACTTC. This encodes CASSFTAGPTYEQYF. The chain joins TRBV7-2 to TRBJ2-7; D is possibly TRBD2 (6 bases). Germline assignment: CDR1 SGHTA and CDR2 FQGNSA. Trimming shortened V by 3 bases and J by 2 bases, and 14 bases separated the two germline ends. This CDR3 is 15 amino acids long.

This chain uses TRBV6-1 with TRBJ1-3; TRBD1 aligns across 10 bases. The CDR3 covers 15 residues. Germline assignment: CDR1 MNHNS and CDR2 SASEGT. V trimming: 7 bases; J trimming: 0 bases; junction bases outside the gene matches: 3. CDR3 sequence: CASNGQGGSGNTIYF. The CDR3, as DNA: TGTGCCAGCAACGGACAGGGGGGCTCTGGAAACACCATATATTTT.

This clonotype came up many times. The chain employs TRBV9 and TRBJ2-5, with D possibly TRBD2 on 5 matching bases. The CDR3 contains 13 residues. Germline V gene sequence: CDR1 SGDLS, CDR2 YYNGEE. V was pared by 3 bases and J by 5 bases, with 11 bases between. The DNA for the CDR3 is TGTGCCAGCAGCGCGAGGGTCTCGGAGACCCAGTACTTC. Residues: CASSARVSETQYF. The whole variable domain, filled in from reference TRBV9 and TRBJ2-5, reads DSGVTQTPKHLITATGQRVTLRCSPRSGDLSVYWYQQSLDQGLQFLIQYYNGEERAKGNILERFSAQQFPDLHSELNLSSLELGDSALYFCASSARVSETQYFGPGTRLLVL.

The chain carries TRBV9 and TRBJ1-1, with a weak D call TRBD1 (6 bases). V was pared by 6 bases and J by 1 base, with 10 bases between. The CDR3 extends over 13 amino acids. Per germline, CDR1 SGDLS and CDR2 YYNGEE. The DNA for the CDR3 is TGTGCCAGCAACGTGGACAGGAACACTGAAGCTTTCTTT. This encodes CASNVDRNTEAFF.